This TCR beta chain was obtained from a study of blood T cell repertoires in COVID-19. Background on the study: Donors in the United States, Italy and Spain gave samples during acute or convalescent COVID-19. PBMCs, B-cell-depleted T cells, or T cells provided the cDNA or gDNA that made up the material.

V was clipped by 5 bases and J by 5 bases; unmatched bases: 6. The CDR3 has 14 amino acids. CDR1 is ENHRY and CDR2 is SYGVKD in the germline V gene. As processed by the authors: Nucleated cell number was recorded as an estimate derived from reference gene primer amplification. Using immunoSEQ multiplex PCR, the repertoire was profiled, and TCRdb retains in-frame clones only, with some absent. The V and J calls and clone size were taken over from that table, and D and trimming were inferred from the DNA. The data show about 28,000 clones, over 75% seen once. The sequenced material came from peripheral blood. J is TRBJ1-5 and V is TRBV10-3; 7 positions match TRBD1. The TCR originated in a man aged 70 or older with active COVID-19. The CDR3, as DNA: TGTGCCATCAGTCGAAGGCAGGGGGATCAGCCCCAGCATTTT. Translation gives CAISRRQGDQPQHF.